The 22 T cell receptor beta chains listed next were all sequenced from one sample in a study of CD8+CD57+ T cells in acquired aplastic anemia. Patients chosen for sequencing had shown CD8+CD57+ cell expansion by flow cytometry. Investigators profiled TCR beta VDJ and CDR3 from genomic DNA template. TCRdb itself ran the reads through MiXCR, one entry per CDR3 protein. The sample lists about 180,000 distinct CDR3 sequences; around 60% were seen once. Sample: sorted CD4+, CD8+, or CD8+CD57+ T cells (not recorded which) from PBMCs. These receptors were taken from a human donor with aplastic anemia.

CDR3 loop: CASSLGTNTEQFF. CDR3 coding DNA: TGTGCCAGCAGCTTAGGGACAAACACTGAGCAGTTCTTC. The rearrangement joins TRBV7-2 to TRBJ2-1, with D possibly being TRBD1 (5 bases). Trimming removed 1 base from V and 9 bases from J, with 10 bases in between. Germline V gene data show CDR1 as SGHTA and CDR2 as FQGNSA. This CDR3 comprises 13 residues.

The chain couples TRBV20-1 to TRBJ2-7; D is unclear. The CDR3 contains 11 residues. V was cut by 6 bases and J by 3 bases, with 9 bases left in between. Germline CDR1 is DFQATT and CDR2 is SNEGSKA (reference sequence). CDR3 bases: TGCAGTGCCAGCCTTGGCTACGAGCAGTACTTC. Amino acids: CSASLGYEQYF.

On this clonotype itself: An end of the junction differs from the germline gene, which may be a read error. V gene TRBV7-8 combines with J gene TRBJ2-3, with a tentative D call TRBD2 (5 bases). CDR1 SGHVS and CDR2 FQNEAQ come from the germline V gene. CDR3 length: 12 residues. The CDR3 reads CASSMPLGGWDF. CDR3 in DNA: TGTGCCAGCAGCATGCCACTAGGAGGTTGGGATTTT.

Only one count was recorded for this clonotype. An end of the junction does not agree with germline; a read error may underlie this. CDR3 DNA sequence: TGTGCCAGCAGCCATTCTAGCGGGGGGGCCAGAGATACGCAGTGTTTT. Protein sequence: CASSHSSGGARDTQCF. The chain carries TRBV7-8 and TRBJ2-3; 12 bases are shared with TRBD2. Germline V gene lookup returns CDR1 SGHVS and CDR2 FQNEAQ. The CDR3 is made up of 16 amino acids.

This chain uses TRBV7-2 with TRBJ2-7, with a possible D match to TRBD1 (6 bases). Germline V gene sequence: CDR1 SGHTA, CDR2 FQGNSA. There are 16 residues in the CDR3. V gave up 5 bases and J gave up 2 bases, with 19 bases separating them. CDR3 sequence (DNA): TGTGCCAGCAGCCAGAGAGTCCGGGACACTGCCTACGAGCAGTACTTC. Amino acids: CASSQRVRDTAYEQYF.

As for this clonotype: At one boundary the junction diverges from the germline segment, which might be a read error. This chain joins TRBV7-9 and TRBJ1-2, with TRBD1 identical over 7 bases. Germline loops: CDR1 SEHNR, CDR2 FQNEAQ (reference sequence). The CDR3 covers 14 residues. As DNA, the CDR3 is TGCGCCAGCAGCGAGGGGACAGCTAACTATGGCTACACCTTC. Its translation: CASSEGTANYGYTF.

The V call is TRBV19, the J call TRBJ1-2, with D hard to call. Per germline, CDR1 LNHDA and CDR2 SQIVND (reference sequence). Deletions cut 3 bases from V and 1 base from J, with 3 bases between. This CDR3 comprises 12 residues. In nucleotides, the CDR3 is TGTGCCAGTAGTATCGATAACTATGGCTACACCTTC. Amino acids: CASSIDNYGYTF.

The rearrangement joins TRBV15 to TRBJ1-2; the D is unclear. CDR3 length: 13 amino acids. CDR1 LNHNV and CDR2 YYDKDF come from the germline V gene (reference sequence). The V gene lost 3 bases and the J gene lost 7 bases, with 12 bases spanning the gap. The CDR3 loop reads CATSSGDRAGYTF. The CDR3 DNA reads as TGTGCCACCAGCAGCGGGGATCGTGCTGGCTACACCTTC. The whole variable domain, filled in from reference TRBV15 and TRBJ1-2, reads DAMVIQNPRYQVTQFGKPVTLSCSQTLNHNVMYWYQQKSSQAPKLLFHYYDKDFNNEADTPDNFQSRRPNTSFCFLDIRSPGLGDTAMYLCATSSGDRAGYTFGSGTRLTVV.

The rearrangement links TRBV12-3 or TRBV12-4 to TRBJ1-2; weak D call: TRBD1 (5 bases). With 2 bases removed from V and 10 bases from J, the gap between germline ends came to 14 bases. This CDR3 is 13 amino acids long. Here the CDR3 DNA reads TGTGCCAGCAGTTTAACGACGGGGGGGTACTACACCTTC. It is translated as CASSLTTGGYYTF.

DNA for the CDR3: TGTGCCAGCAGCTTGGGAGCGTTGACCTCCTACGAGCAGTACTTC. It specifies CASSLGALTSYEQYF. The chain is built from TRBV5-5 and TRBJ2-7; D not resolved. V lost 0 bases to trimming and J lost 0 bases, with 10 bases between them. CDR1 and CDR2 (germline): SGHKS, YYEKEE (reference sequence). The CDR3 runs 15 residues. The full variable domain, completed using reference TRBV5-5 and TRBJ2-7, is DAGVTQSPTHLIKTRGQQVTLRCSPISGHKSVSWYQQVLGQGPQFIFQYYEKEERGRGNFPDRFSARQFPNYSSELNVNALLLGDSALYLCASSLGALTSYEQYFGPGTRLTVT.

CDR3 loop: CASTYGQGGNQPQHF. Here the CDR3 DNA reads TGTGCCAGCACTTATGGACAGGGTGGCAATCAGCCCCAGCATTTT. The rearrangement links TRBV4-2 to TRBJ1-5; 8 nucleotides match TRBD1. Unmatched junction bases numbered 7, after V lost 7 bases and J lost 2 bases. Germline V gene lookup returns CDR1 LGHNA and CDR2 YNFKEQ. The CDR3 has 15 amino acids.

The chain employs TRBV7-6 and TRBJ2-5, with TRBD1 matching over 10 bases. Losses at the gene ends were 7 bases for V and 2 bases for J; bases not matched to a gene: 10. Germline values: CDR1 SGHVS, CDR2 FNYEAQ. The CDR3 runs to 16 residues. In DNA, the CDR3 is TGTGCCAGCACTCCTCCGGGACAGGGGATTCAAGAGACCCAGTACTTC. As protein: CASTPPGQGIQETQYF.

The chain recombines TRBV29-1 with TRBJ2-3; TRBD1 matches at 7 bases. This CDR3 contains 20 residues. CDR1 is SQVTM, CDR2 ANQGSEA, per germline. Trimming took 4 bases from V and 2 from J; bases not matched to a gene: 24. CDR3 bases: TGCAGCGTTGCTTATCTCGGGACAGAGAGGTTGGGTCTTCCCACAGATACGCAGTATTTT. Protein product: CSVAYLGTERLGLPTDTQYF.

V gene TRBV10-3 combines with J gene TRBJ1-4, with 7 bases identical to TRBD1. This CDR3 has 14 residues. Germline values: CDR1 ENHRY, CDR2 SYGVKD. The V segment lost 10 bases and the J segment 5 bases; nucleotides outside the gene matches: 10. CDR3 residues: CARAGQEGNEKLFF. As DNA, the CDR3 is TGTGCCAGAGCCGGACAGGAGGGGAATGAAAAACTGTTTTTT.

Concerning this clonotype itself: A junction boundary mismatches the germline segment, possibly from a read error. This chain joins TRBV7-3 and TRBJ2-5; 11 nucleotides align to TRBD2. CDR3 length equals 15 residues. Germline CDR1 SGHTA, CDR2 FQGTGA. The CDR3 DNA sequence: TGTGCCAGCAGCTCGTTAGCGGGGGGGGATGAGACCCAGCACTTC. It yields the protein CASSSLAGGDETQHF.

The chain links TRBV5-1 to TRBJ2-6, with D maybe TRBD1 (6 bases). There are 18 residues in the CDR3. V shed 0 bases and J shed 0 bases, with 13 bases lying between them. Germline V lookup: CDR1 SGHRS, CDR2 YFSETQ. CDR3 DNA sequence: TGCGCCAGCAGCTTGGGGACAGTTACTAGCTCTGGGGCCAACGTCCTGACTTTC. Amino acid sequence: CASSLGTVTSSGANVLTF.

This clonotype was recorded many times. The chain links TRBV19 to TRBJ1-2; D not resolved. V lost 1 base and J 6 bases, leaving 6 bases between the germline ends. The length of the CDR3 is 12 residues. Germline-derived CDR1 and CDR2 are LNHDA and SQIVND (reference sequence). Here the CDR3 reads CASSIAVNGYTF. CDR3 sequence (DNA): TGTGCCAGTAGTATAGCGGTAAATGGCTACACCTTC.

The chain joins TRBV19 to TRBJ2-1; a weak D match, TRBD1 (5 bases). The CDR3 sequence is 14 residues long. Trimming stripped 5 bases from V and 5 bases from J, with 13 bases between. Germline V gene lookup returns CDR1 LNHDA and CDR2 SQIVND (reference sequence). The CDR3 DNA reads TGTGCCAGTAGTTCATACACAGGAAACAATGAGCAGTTCTTC. Translation: CASSSYTGNNEQFF.

Ten or more counts support this clonotype. The V call is TRBV4-1, the J call TRBJ1-1; 8 bases are shared with TRBD1. The CDR3 loop spans 16 amino acids. Germline V gene sequence: CDR1 MGHRA, CDR2 YSYEKL. Losses at the gene ends were 4 bases for V and 0 bases for J; bases not matched to a gene: 7. The CDR3 is CASSPYHRGMNTEAFF. As DNA, the CDR3 is TGCGCCAGCAGCCCCTACCACAGGGGGATGAACACTGAAGCTTTCTTT.

As regards this clonotype: An end of the junction differs from the germline gene, which may be a read error. The CDR3 spells CAIGESAGSYEQYF. CDR3 sequence (DNA): TGTGCCATCGGTGAGTCAGCAGGCTCCTACGAGCAGTACTTC. The chain employs TRBV10-3 and TRBJ2-7; D gene uncertain. The CDR3 spans 14 residues. Germline V CDR1 and CDR2: ENHRY, SYGVKD.

The gene calls are TRBV7-2 and TRBJ2-7, with unresolved D. Germline V gene data show CDR1 as SGHTA and CDR2 as FQGNSA. V lost 3 bases and J 4 bases, leaving 16 bases between the germline ends. The CDR3 loop spans 15 amino acids. The CDR3 region is CASSLVGGGKYEQYF. The CDR3 DNA sequence: TGTGCCAGCAGCTTGGTGGGTGGCGGAAAGTACGAGCAGTACTTC.

This chain joins TRBV20-1 and TRBJ1-5; possible D gene TRBD1, 6 bases. The CDR3 has 13 residues. The germline V and J ends were trimmed by 0 bases and 7 bases, with 10 bases remaining between them. Germline lookup yields CDR1 DFQATT and CDR2 SNEGSKA (reference sequence). In DNA, the CDR3 is TGCAGTGCTAGAGATCAACAGGGCCAGCCCCAGCATTTT. Encoded protein: CSARDQQGQPQHF.